A single count supports the clone carrying this T cell receptor (beta chain). This entry belongs to a study of technical replicates of blood from several donors. Some clones are missing from TCRdb's copy, which holds only in-frame ones; the method was immunoSEQ multiplex PCR. The table shows over 90,000 clones, with nearly 97% occurring only once. Germline trimming cut 6 bases from V and 6 bases from J; bases unmatched to any gene: 6. Per germline, CDR1 LNHDA and CDR2 SQIVND (reference sequence). This CDR3 contains 14 residues. The material sequenced was T cells isolated from PBMCs. The sequence was collected from a human donor in good health. V gene TRBV19 combines with J gene TRBJ2-1, with 9 bases that match TRBD2. DNA for the CDR3: TGTGCCAGTAGCCGGCGGGGGGGCTTCAATGAGCAGTTCTTC. Translating gives CASSRRGGFNEQFF.